The entry below gives a single TCR beta chain sequence along with its context. 13 Jbeta primers and 60 Vbeta primers were used for the PCR. Only in-frame clones appear in the TCRdb table, and some are missing; sequencing was by immunoSEQ multiplex PCR. The profile shows 95,000 to 150,000 clones, roughly 75% of them singletons. Between the trimmed V and J ends, which lost 4 bases and 8 bases, there was a span of 14 bases. Germline CDR1 is SGHAT and CDR2 is FQNNGV. This CDR3 spans 13 amino acids. The record originates from a study of cytomegalovirus exposure and HLA in healthy donors. The receptor was isolated from a female donor in good health and CMV-seronegative. The rearrangement uses TRBV11-2 and TRBJ2-5; D may be TRBD2 (5 bases). The sample consisted of PBMCs. CDR3 in DNA: TGTGCCAGCAGCTGGGCTAGCAAGAGTACCCAGTACTTC. Encoded protein: CASSWASKSTQYF. Variable domain in full (rest from reference TRBV11-2 and TRBJ2-5): EAGVAQSPRYKIIEKRQSVAFWCNPISGHATLYWYQQILGQGPKLLIQFQNNGVVDDSQLPKDRFSAERLKGVDSTLKIQPAKLEDSAVYLCASSWASKSTQYFGPGTRLLVL.